What follows are 7 T cell receptor beta chains derived from one specimen sequenced in a study of OX40 agonist ivuxolimab in advanced cancers. The assay was immunoSEQ multiplex PCR, and TCRdb's table has in-frame clones only and misses some. Altogether tens of thousands of clones are present, roughly 91% being singletons, with the ten largest covering approximately 0.47%. The source was CD4+ or CD8+ T cells sorted from blood, collected in a trial of the OX40 agonist ivuxolimab. Every receptor here comes from an adult with an advanced solid tumor such as melanoma, head and neck, liver or kidney cancer.

To note about this clone: A much larger clone differs from this one at a single base, so this may be a read error. Other DNA sequences of this sample code for an identical CDR3. The V and J genes are TRBV7-2 and TRBJ1-1; 8 bases are shared with TRBD1. The CDR3 length is 14 residues. Germline V gene sequence: CDR1 SGHTA, CDR2 FQGNSA. The CDR3 region has the DNA TGTGCCAGCAGCTCCTTCAGGGGGCAGATTGAAGCTTTTTTT. Translating gives CASSSFRGQIEAFF.

The chain links TRBV5-8 to TRBJ2-7; possibly TRBD1 for D (5 bases). The ends were cut back, 6 bases at V and 9 bases at J, with 22 bases in the middle. There are 14 residues in the CDR3. Per germline, CDR1 SGHTS and CDR2 YDEGEE. CDR3 region: CASTHRWGANAQYF. The CDR3, as DNA: TGTGCCAGCACCCATCGGTGGGGCGCTAACGCGCAGTACTTC.

The rearrangement uses TRBV6-1 and TRBJ2-3; D possibly corresponds to TRBD1 (5 bases). Germline V gene data show CDR1 as MNHNS and CDR2 as SASEGT. V was trimmed by 3 bases and J by 2 bases, leaving 12 bases between them. The CDR3 has 15 amino acids. CDR3 protein: CASSERQGFTDTQYF. Here the CDR3 DNA reads TGTGCCAGCAGTGAGCGTCAGGGATTCACAGATACGCAGTATTTT.

This clone has only one observation. The rearrangement links TRBV9 to TRBJ2-3; the D gene could be TRBD1 or TRBD2 (5 bases each). Germline CDR1 and CDR2: SGDLS and YYNGEE. V was trimmed by 6 bases and J by 5 bases, leaving 13 bases between them. There are 13 residues in the CDR3. In DNA form, the CDR3 reads TGTGCCAGCACCCGGGACCCAGAAGATACGCAGTATTTT. Amino acids: CASTRDPEDTQYF.

The chain links TRBV5-1 to TRBJ1-1, with D possibly being TRBD1 (5 bases). CDR3 size: 14 residues. The V end lost 4 bases, the J end lost 1 base, and 11 bases lay between the germline ends. The germline gives CDR1 SGHRS, CDR2 YFSETQ. DNA of the CDR3: TGCGCCAGCAGCGTCGACAGACCGAACACTGAAGCTTTCTTT. It specifies CASSVDRPNTEAFF.

The V gene is TRBV19, the J gene TRBJ2-5; TRBD2 matches 7 bases. The V segment lost 1 base and the J segment 5 bases; nucleotides outside the gene matches: 4. Germline CDR1 reads LNHDA; CDR2 reads SQIVND (reference sequence). The CDR3 sequence is 14 residues long. The CDR3 sequence is CASSIGGGRETQYF. In DNA form, the CDR3 reads TGTGCCAGTAGTATAGGGGGAGGGCGCGAGACCCAGTACTTC.

V usage is TRBV5-5 and J usage is TRBJ2-7, with D uncertain. Germline V lookup: CDR1 SGHKS, CDR2 YYEKEE (reference sequence). V dropped 0 bases and J dropped 0 bases, with 10 bases sitting between them. The CDR3 runs to 15 residues. The CDR3 coding sequence is TGTGCCAGCAGCTTGGCCCCAGTCAGCTCCTACGAGCAGTACTTC. Protein: CASSLAPVSSYEQYF.